Included here is one T cell receptor beta chain sequence, with context. Sequencing of TCR beta was undertaken in CD8+ and CD4+ T cells derived from blood. RNA totalling about 0.45 to 1 ug underwent reverse transcription with random hexamers. The amplification used immunoSEQ multiplex PCR on TCR beta CDR3; it spanned 54 Vbeta and 13 Jbeta. One entry per CDR3 protein results from TCRdb running MiXCR on the immunoSEQ multiplex PCR reads. The sample has about 250,000 distinct CDR3 sequences; roughly 93% are singletons. V was pared by 1 base and J by 0 bases, with 10 bases between. Germline CDR1 KGHSH, CDR2 LQKENI. The CDR3 length is 16 residues. These data belong to a study of CD8 T cells in Susac syndrome.

Sequencing was done on a sample of CD4+ T cells from PBMCs. The chain uses TRBV18 and TRBJ2-1; no reliable D call. The clonotype was recovered from a human donor with multiple sclerosis. DNA of the CDR3: TGTGCCAGCTCACCACTGGCCAAGGGCTCCTACAATGAGCAGTTCTTC. The encoded protein is CASSPLAKGSYNEQFF.